Listed below are T cell receptor beta chains from one sample, sequenced in a study of cytomegalovirus exposure and HLA in healthy donors. Here immunoSEQ multiplex PCR was the method, and the copy in TCRdb shows in-frame clones only, minus some. The sample features about 76,000 clones, with over 4% in its top ten. Sequenced input: PBMCs. These receptors were obtained from a woman aged 35 to 49 in good health and CMV-seropositive. Both conserved end residues are trimmed from each CDR3.

v_gene	j_gene	CDR3aa
TRBV28	TRBJ1-3	ASSPWDSRSPSGNTIY
TRBV7-2	TRBJ1-1	ASSLVSDTEAF
TRBV7-3	TRBJ2-6	ASSPERAGANVLT
TRBV29-1	TRBJ2-7	SVPGTGKRGDEQY
TRBV6-5	TRBJ2-1	ASSYSWTGDYNEQF
TRBV6-1	TRBJ1-1	ASSLGQREAF
TRBV6-1	TRBJ1-4	ASSEGQGSEKLF
TRBV30	TRBJ2-2	AWIDEGGQTGTGELF
TRBV19	TRBJ1-5	ASRRGFNQPQH
TRBV27	TRBJ2-4	ASSFASGRETKNIQY
TRBV5-6	TRBJ1-1	ASSLGRNTEAF
TRBV6-4	TRBJ2-3	ASITGLAGPTDTQY
TRBV7-9	TRBJ2-7	ASSLWLAGTYDEQY
TRBV7-3	TRBJ2-1	ASSRYLEGGSNEQF
TRBV11-1	TRBJ2-3	ASSLLVFGEKNHTQY
TRBV9	TRBJ2-1	ASSSGGLAGGKRYNEQF
TRBV10-3	TRBJ2-1	AISEAFENEQF
TRBV5-1	TRBJ2-7	ASSLTVGGTSYEQY
TRBV2	TRBJ2-1	ASRPIAGALYNEQF
TRBV28	TRBJ1-2	ASIGGSTAFWIGYT
TRBV5-4	TRBJ2-7	ASGGGLDLYEQY
TRBV11-3	TRBJ1-2	ASSLGTVYGYT
TRBV4-2	TRBJ2-5	ASSQAGAETQY
TRBV29-1	TRBJ2-2	SVDVAANTGELF
TRBV18	TRBJ1-4	ASSPGAANEKLF
TRBV2	TRBJ2-5	ASSESLLETQY
TRBV13	TRBJ2-4	ASSSTGTLAKNIQY
TRBV9	TRBJ1-4	ASSVAGLNEKLF
TRBV19	TRBJ1-1	ASSIFQGMNTEAF
TRBV9	TRBJ2-3	ASSARTVWRKADTQY
TRBV9	TRBJ1-3	ASNPAANSGNTIY
TRBV7-2	TRBJ2-3	ASSLAGHTDTQY
TRBV29-1	TRBJ1-4	SVSGDRGQEKLF
TRBV30	TRBJ2-2	AWTRGAGGTGELF
TRBV13	TRBJ2-5	ASSLRTSGRASLQETQY
TRBV12-5	TRBJ1-5	ASGLGGRGNQPQH
TRBV11-2	TRBJ2-7	ASRFSGGAEQY
TRBV5-1	TRBJ2-7	ASSLRTPGQGDSYEQY
TRBV6-4	TRBJ2-2	ASSPGGETGELF
TRBV6-5	TRBJ1-1	ASRAQVANTEAF
TRBV5-5	TRBJ1-4	ASSLARGLATNEKLF
TRBV6-5	TRBJ1-1	ASSLQQENTEAF